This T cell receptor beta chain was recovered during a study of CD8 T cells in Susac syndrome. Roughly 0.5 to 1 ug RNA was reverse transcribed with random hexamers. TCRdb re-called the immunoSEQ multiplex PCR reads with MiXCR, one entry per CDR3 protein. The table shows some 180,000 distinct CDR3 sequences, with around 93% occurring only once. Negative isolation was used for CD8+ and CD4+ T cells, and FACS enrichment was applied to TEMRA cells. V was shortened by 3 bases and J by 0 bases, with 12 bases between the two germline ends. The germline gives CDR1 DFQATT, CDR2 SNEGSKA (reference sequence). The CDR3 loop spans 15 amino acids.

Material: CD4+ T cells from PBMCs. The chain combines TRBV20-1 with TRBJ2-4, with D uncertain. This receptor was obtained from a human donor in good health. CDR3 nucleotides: TGCAGTGCTAGGCCCCGGAGTAAAGCCAAAAACATTCAGTACTTC. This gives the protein CSARPRSKAKNIQYF.